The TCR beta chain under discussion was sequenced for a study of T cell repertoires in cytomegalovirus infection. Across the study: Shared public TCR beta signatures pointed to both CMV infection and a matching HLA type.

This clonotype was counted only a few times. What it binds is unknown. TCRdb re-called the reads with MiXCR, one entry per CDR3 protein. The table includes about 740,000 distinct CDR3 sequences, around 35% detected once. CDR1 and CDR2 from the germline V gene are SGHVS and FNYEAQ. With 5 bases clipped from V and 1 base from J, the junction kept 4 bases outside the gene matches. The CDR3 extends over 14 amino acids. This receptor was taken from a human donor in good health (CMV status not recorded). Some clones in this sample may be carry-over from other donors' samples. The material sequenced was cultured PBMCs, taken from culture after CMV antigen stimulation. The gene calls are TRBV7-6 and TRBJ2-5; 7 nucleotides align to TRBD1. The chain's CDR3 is CASSQGQLQETQYF. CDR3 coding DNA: TGTGCCAGCAGCCAGGGACAGCTCCAAGAGACCCAGTACTTC. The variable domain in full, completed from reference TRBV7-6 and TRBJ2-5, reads GAGVSQSPRYKVTKRGQDVALRCDPISGHVSLYWYRQALGQGPEFLTYFNYEAQQDKSGLPNDRFSAERPEGSISTLTIQRTEQRDSAMYRCASSQGQLQETQYFGPGTRLLVL.